A selection of T cell receptor beta chains follows, all from one sample in a study of T cells in Graves' hyperthyroidism and ophthalmopathy. TCRdb recomputed calls from the multiplex PCR reads with MiXCR, one row per CDR3 protein. The sample shows hundreds of thousands of distinct CDR3 sequences, approximately 14% of them seen only once. The sequenced sample consisted of blood. These receptor sequences come from a woman aged 50 to 65 with Graves' ophthalmopathy. The CDR3 runs from the conserved cysteine through the conserved F or W. D genes are given only for firm matches. Size tells how often a clone was seen (once, few, many) or the class of an expanded clone, and some rows leave it out.

clone size: many
D gene: TRBD2
J gene: TRBJ2-7
V gene: TRBV28
CDR3 length: 14
CDR3 protein: CASSHPTSHYEQYF
CDR3 DNA: TGTGCCAGCAGTCACCCGACTAGCCACTACGAGCAGTACTTC

clone size: few
D gene: -
J gene: TRBJ1-2
V gene: TRBV4-2
CDR3 length: 14
CDR3 protein: CASSQDLGGYGYTF
CDR3 DNA: TGTGCCAGCAGCCAAGATCTAGGCGGCTATGGCTACACCTTC

clone size: -
D gene: -
J gene: TRBJ1-5
V gene: TRBV25-1
CDR3 length: 13
CDR3 protein: CASSEYGAQPQHF
CDR3 DNA: TGTGCCAGCAGTGAATACGGGGCACAGCCCCAGCATTTT

clone size: many
D gene: -
J gene: TRBJ2-1
V gene: TRBV7-3
CDR3 length: 16
CDR3 protein: CASSLTRGTAHNEQFF
CDR3 DNA: TGTGCCAGCAGCTTAACGAGGGGGACTGCTCACAATGAGCAGTTCTTC

clone size: -
D gene: TRBD1
J gene: TRBJ1-2
V gene: TRBV7-9
CDR3 length: 14
CDR3 protein: CASSQTGTGDGYTF
CDR3 DNA: TGTGCCAGCAGCCAGACAGGGACGGGTGATGGCTACACCTTC

clone size: -
D gene: -
J gene: TRBJ2-5
V gene: TRBV6-2/TRBV6-3
CDR3 length: 13
CDR3 protein: CASSYGGGETQYF
CDR3 DNA: TGTGCCAGCAGTTACGGAGGCGGAGAGACCCAGTACTTC

clone size: many
D gene: TRBD2
J gene: TRBJ2-3
V gene: TRBV6-1
CDR3 length: 17
CDR3 protein: CASRRTSGTPSTDTQYF
CDR3 DNA: TGTGCCAGCAGAAGGACTAGCGGCACACCTAGCACAGATACGCAGTATTTT

clone size: few
D gene: -
J gene: TRBJ1-3
V gene: TRBV28
CDR3 length: 15
CDR3 protein: CASSRTARSGNTIYF
CDR3 DNA: TGTGCCAGCAGTCGGACAGCCCGCTCTGGAAACACCATATATTTT

clone size: many
D gene: -
J gene: TRBJ1-3
V gene: TRBV30
CDR3 length: 14
CDR3 protein: CAWSVGPSGNTIYF
CDR3 DNA: TGTGCCTGGAGTGTGGGCCCCTCTGGAAACACCATATATTTT

clone size: -
D gene: -
J gene: TRBJ2-5
V gene: TRBV7-2
CDR3 length: 14
CDR3 protein: CASSPSRGGETQYF
CDR3 DNA: TGTGCCAGCAGCCCGAGTCGTGGGGGTGAGACCCAGTACTTC

clone size: many
D gene: TRBD2
J gene: TRBJ2-1
V gene: TRBV5-1
CDR3 length: 16
CDR3 protein: CASSLGLAGERSEQFF
CDR3 DNA: TGCGCCAGCAGCTTGGGGCTAGCGGGAGAACGGAGTGAGCAGTTCTTC

clone size: -
D gene: TRBD1
J gene: TRBJ2-1
V gene: TRBV28
CDR3 length: 16
CDR3 protein: CASRGPPGQGVYEQFF
CDR3 DNA: TGTGCCAGCAGAGGCCCTCCGGGACAGGGGGTCTATGAGCAGTTCTTC

clone size: -
D gene: TRBD2
J gene: TRBJ2-3
V gene: TRBV6-2/TRBV6-3
CDR3 length: 15
CDR3 protein: CASSSAGVVTDTQYF
CDR3 DNA: TGTGCCAGCAGTTCCGCGGGAGTGGTTACAGATACGCAGTATTTT

clone size: many
D gene: -
J gene: TRBJ1-1
V gene: TRBV12-3/TRBV12-4
CDR3 length: 15
CDR3 protein: CASKRRGMVGTEAFF
CDR3 DNA: TGTGCCAGCAAAAGACGGGGGATGGTTGGCACTGAAGCTTTCTTT

clone size: few
D gene: -
J gene: TRBJ1-6
V gene: TRBV5-1
CDR3 length: 15
CDR3 protein: CASTESRGSNSPLHF
CDR3 DNA: TGCGCCAGCACCGAATCCAGGGGTTCCAATTCACCCCTCCACTTT

clone size: -
D gene: TRBD2
J gene: TRBJ2-1
V gene: TRBV20-1
CDR3 length: 15
CDR3 protein: CSARGTQAGTNEQFF
CDR3 DNA: TGCAGTGCTAGAGGAACACAAGCGGGGACCAATGAGCAGTTCTTC

clone size: -
D gene: TRBD1
J gene: TRBJ2-2
V gene: TRBV24-1
CDR3 length: 18
CDR3 protein: CATSEWHGGQANTGELFF
CDR3 DNA: TGTGCCACCAGTGAGTGGCATGGAGGACAGGCGAACACCGGGGAGCTGTTTTTT

clone size: many
D gene: TRBD2
J gene: TRBJ2-3
V gene: TRBV6-2/TRBV6-3
CDR3 length: 19
CDR3 protein: CASSYSIRSGGLDTDTQYF
CDR3 DNA: TGTGCCAGCAGTTACTCAATCCGTAGCGGAGGACTAGACACAGATACGCAGTATTTT

clone size: many
D gene: -
J gene: TRBJ2-7
V gene: TRBV28
CDR3 length: 12
CDR3 protein: CASSFVSYEQYF
CDR3 DNA: TGTGCCAGCAGTTTTGTGTCCTACGAGCAGTACTTC

clone size: many
D gene: -
J gene: TRBJ2-3
V gene: TRBV30
CDR3 length: 13
CDR3 protein: CAWRRVFTDTQYF
CDR3 DNA: TGTGCCTGGAGGAGGGTTTTTACAGATACGCAGTATTTT

clone size: -
D gene: TRBD1
J gene: TRBJ2-2
V gene: TRBV20-1
CDR3 length: 14
CDR3 protein: CSGRGQGAVGELFF
CDR3 DNA: TGCAGTGGAAGGGGCCAGGGGGCGGTCGGGGAGCTGTTTTTT

clone size: many
D gene: TRBD1
J gene: TRBJ2-1
V gene: TRBV5-1
CDR3 length: 13
CDR3 protein: CASCRDRDYEQFF
CDR3 DNA: TGCGCCAGCTGCCGGGACAGGGACTATGAGCAGTTCTTC

clone size: many
D gene: -
J gene: TRBJ2-1
V gene: TRBV27
CDR3 length: 17
CDR3 protein: CASSISASGSSYNEQFF
CDR3 DNA: TGTGCCAGCAGTATAAGCGCTTCAGGGAGCTCCTACAATGAGCAGTTCTTC

clone size: many
D gene: TRBD2
J gene: TRBJ2-1
V gene: TRBV7-2
CDR3 length: 16
CDR3 protein: CASSLALVAGVHEQFF
CDR3 DNA: TGTGCCAGCAGCTTAGCGTTGGTAGCGGGAGTGCATGAGCAGTTCTTC

clone size: many
D gene: -
J gene: TRBJ2-1
V gene: TRBV5-1
CDR3 length: 16
CDR3 protein: CASSNPTRNKYNEQFF
CDR3 DNA: TGCGCCAGCAGCAATCCGACAAGGAACAAATACAATGAGCAGTTCTTC